This T cell receptor (beta chain) was recorded in a study of vaccination and CD4 T cells after COVID-19. Overall study: SARS-CoV-2 PCR on nasal swabs had been positive for the convalescent patients; nine were mild and one was severe. The cells were exposed to overlapping spike peptides originating from SARS-CoV-2, HCoV-NL63, HCoV-OC43 and HCoV-229E for stimulation. Each control was exposed to a CEFX pool, an HIV-1 Nef pool, or no peptide at all. Study-level points and caveats: From a median of roughly 21 to 38, SARS-CoV-2-reactive clonotypes increased, though not significantly.

Remarks on this clonotype: Its antigen is unidentified.

An Oncomine TCR Beta short-read assay was used to sequence the DNA from cultured CD4+ T cells. MiXCR, run by TCRdb on the PCR reads, gives a single entry per CDR3 protein. This sample yields 6,500 to 8,500 distinct CDR3 sequences, of which around 65% are seen a single time; around 27% belongs to the top ten. As for treatment: approximately 9-day PBMC culture with coronavirus spike peptide pools or control peptides (ViraFEST assay). Material for sequencing was CD4+ T cells from blood, cultured in vitro. This TCR was sampled from a human donor who had recovered from COVID-19.

CDR3 protein: CASRLAGASSYEQYF. DNA of the CDR3: TGTGCCAGCCGACTAGCGGGAGCTAGCTCCTACGAGCAGTACTTC. The genes are TRBV6-2 or TRBV6-3 and TRBJ2-7, with 12 bases matching TRBD2. The CDR3 runs to 15 residues. V lost 8 bases, J lost 0 bases, and 5 bases stayed unmatched. The germline V gene encodes CDR1 MNHEY and CDR2 SVGEGT.